The 22 T cell receptor beta chains presented below share a single source sample, sequenced in a study of quantifying T cell responses using KT2 cells listed by TCRdb under 2017. Describing the broader study: RNA was DNase-treated and reverse transcribed with TCR alpha and beta constant-region primers, mostly using SuperScript III.

Library preparation was by UMI-ligation and nested PCR. Sequencing used an Illumina MiSeq. A single-stranded oligonucleotide carrying the Illumina SP2 sequence and a UMI was ligated to the cDNA 3' end using T4 RNA ligase 1. PCR1 was run for 4 to 5 cycles (98 degrees C for 15 s, 69 degrees C for 30 s, 72 degrees C for 40 s), and an equimolar mix of RC1.1 and RC1.2, covering TRBC1 and TRBC2, was used as the beta primer. The raw public reads went through TCRdb reprocessing: fastp at Q25, MiXCR clone calling, in-frame beta chains kept. Every entry covers one CDR3 protein and lists the most common genes and DNA from its rows. This sample holds some 50,000 distinct CDR3 sequences; roughly 10% were observed only once. Of the sample, about 9.4% falls within the top ten clones. Material for sequencing was PBMCs spiked with cells of the T cell clone KT2. The receptor set was obtained from a human donor.

The chain is built from TRBV14 and TRBJ2-3, with unresolved D. V lost 3 bases and J 2 bases, leaving 9 bases between the germline ends. Germline V gene data show CDR1 as SGHDN and CDR2 as FVKESK. The CDR3 contains 14 residues. The CDR3 nucleotides read TGTGCCAGCAGCCACAGCTTAACCACAGATACGCAGTATTTT. Amino acid sequence: CASSHSLTTDTQYF.

This chain connects TRBV4-1 to TRBJ1-5, with TRBD1 as a possible D gene (6 bases). Trimming took 3 bases from V and 2 from J, leaving 8 bases between them. Germline lookup yields CDR1 MGHRA and CDR2 YSYEKL. CDR3 length: 14 residues. CDR3 sequence (DNA): TGCGCCAGCAGCCACCACAGGGGCAATCAGCCCCAGCATTTT. This gives the protein CASSHHRGNQPQHF.

The chain uses TRBV6-2 or TRBV6-3 and TRBJ2-1; D gene ambiguous. V lost 2 bases to trimming and J lost 9 bases, with 11 bases between them. This CDR3 comprises 13 residues. Germline V gives CDR1 MNHEY, CDR2 SVGEGT. The CDR3 loop is CASSYTGPGEQFF. CDR3 nucleotides: TGTGCCAGCAGTTACACGGGCCCGGGTGAGCAGTTCTTC.

The chain recombines TRBV23-1 with TRBJ2-1, with D maybe TRBD1 (6 bases). TRBV23-1 is an ORF, and what it does is uncertain. V shed 4 bases and J shed 6 bases, with 19 bases lying between them. There are 16 residues in the CDR3. CDR3 sequence reads: CASSRQSRGCSNEQFF. The CDR3 DNA is TGCGCCAGCAGTCGCCAATCCAGGGGCTGCTCCAATGAGCAGTTCTTC.

This sequence joins TRBV21-1 and TRBJ2-4; the table's TRBD1 call for D was not verified on the DNA. TRBV21-1 is marked as a pseudogene. The CDR3 consists of 15 residues. The chain's CDR3 is CASSKGQKAKNIQYF. The CDR3 nucleotides read TGTGCCAGCAGCAAAGGACAGAAAGCCAAAAACATTCAGTACTTC.

V and J are TRBV7-9 and TRBJ2-1, with TRBD1 matching 9 bases. Germline trimming cut 5 bases from V and 14 bases from J; bases unmatched to any gene: 10. Germline V gene lookup returns CDR1 SEHNR and CDR2 FQNEAQ (reference sequence). The CDR3 has 13 amino acids. This CDR3 reads CASSTWTGALEFF. CDR3 sequence (DNA): TGTGCCAGCAGCACCTGGACAGGGGCCTTGGAGTTCTTC.

The chain carries TRBV5-5 and TRBJ2-5; D unresolved. This CDR3 is 13 amino acids long. V lost 0 bases and J 3 bases, leaving 6 bases between the germline ends. Germline V gives CDR1 SGHKS, CDR2 YYEKEE (reference sequence). CDR3 coding DNA: TGTGCCAGCAGCTTGGTTAGGGAAGAGACCCAGTACTTC. Protein: CASSLVREETQYF.

As regards this clonotype: This sequence may be a read error, since a much larger clone differs from it by one base. The chain has TRBV19 and TRBJ1-5, with D possibly TRBD1 on 6 matching bases. The CDR3 sequence is 13 residues long. CDR1 is LNHDA, CDR2 SQIVND, per germline (reference sequence). CDR3 in amino acids: CASTGTHNQTQHF. CDR3 coding DNA: TGTGCCAGTACCGGGACACACAATCAGACCCAGCATTTT.

In this sample, this clonotype turned up many times. The rearrangement links TRBV5-5 to TRBJ2-1; 7 positions match TRBD1. The trim removed 2 bases at V and 3 bases at J, leaving 8 bases unmatched. The CDR3 loop spans 16 amino acids. From germline, CDR1 is SGHKS and CDR2 YYEKEE (reference sequence). The CDR3 reads CASSFFGTDNYNEQFF. The CDR3 DNA sequence: TGTGCCAGCAGCTTCTTCGGGACAGACAACTACAATGAGCAGTTCTTC.

This clonotype appeared a few times. The J gene is TRBJ1-1, the V gene TRBV12-3 or TRBV12-4; D is unclear. The CDR3 contains 14 residues. V shed 10 bases and J shed 1 base, with 16 bases lying between them. CDR3 loop: CAISSAVRNTEAFF. CDR3 DNA: TGTGCCATCTCCTCGGCGGTAAGGAACACTGAAGCTTTCTTT.

In its sample, this clonotype was seen a few times. J is TRBJ1-5 and V is TRBV19, with 9 bases aligning to TRBD1. V trimming: 4 bases; J trimming: 3 bases; junction bases outside the gene matches: 4. The CDR3 consists of 15 residues. Germline CDR1 is LNHDA and CDR2 is SQIVND (reference sequence). CDR3 loop: CASSNTGGDNQPQHF. CDR3 sequence (DNA): TGTGCCAGTAGTAATACAGGGGGCGACAATCAGCCCCAGCATTTT.

This chain links TRBV18 with TRBJ1-1, with 7 bases lining up with TRBD1. The J segment lost 2 bases and the V segment lost 7 bases, leaving 10 bases of the junction unmatched. The CDR3 totals 15 residues. Germline V CDR1 and CDR2: KGHSH, LQKENI. CDR3 in DNA: TGTGCCAGCTTTCTCAATACAGGGGACAACACTGAAGCTTTCTTT. This gives the protein CASFLNTGDNTEAFF.

The sample holds many counts of this clonotype. The chain combines TRBV6-5 with TRBJ2-1, with a weak D call TRBD2 (7 bases). V was shortened by 7 bases and J by 2 bases, with 21 bases between the two germline ends. CDR1 MNHEY and CDR2 SVGAGI come from the germline V gene. There are 17 residues in the CDR3. CDR3: CASKPAFGGGAYNEQFF. The CDR3 DNA follows: TGTGCCAGCAAACCTGCTTTCGGAGGGGGGGCCTACAATGAGCAGTTCTTC.

Many counts were recorded for this clonotype. This chain connects TRBV9 to TRBJ2-1, with a weak D call TRBD2 (6 bases). With 7 bases removed from V and 7 bases from J, the gap between germline ends came to 12 bases. CDR3 length: 12 amino acids. CDR1 and CDR2 (germline): SGDLS, YYNGEE. CDR3 sequence reads: CASSTGVNEQFF. Written as DNA, the CDR3 is TGTGCCAGCTCGACGGGAGTGAATGAGCAGTTCTTC.

This clonotype came up a few times. This chain links TRBV6-5 with TRBJ2-5; D is tentatively TRBD1 or TRBD2 (5 bases each). Trimming pared 4 bases from V and 1 base from J, leaving 16 bases between. The CDR3 length is 16 residues. Germline CDR1 is MNHEY and CDR2 is SVGAGI. In DNA form, the CDR3 reads TGTGCCAGCAGTTCACGGGACGCCTCCTTCCAAGAGACCCAGTACTTC. Protein sequence: CASSSRDASFQETQYF.

Ten or more counts support this clonotype. The V call is TRBV20-1, the J call TRBJ1-5, with no clear D. V gave up 4 bases and J gave up 7 bases, with 17 bases separating them. This CDR3 comprises 14 residues. Germline V CDR1 and CDR2: DFQATT, SNEGSKA (reference sequence). The CDR3 nucleotides read TGCAGTGCTATCAAACACCGATCGGGGCAGCCCCAGCATTTT. It encodes CSAIKHRSGQPQHF.

This clonotype has a handful of counts. V gene TRBV29-1 combines with J gene TRBJ1-5; 7 bases fit TRBD1. V dropped 6 bases and J dropped 3; count of bases not matched to a gene: 11. Germline V gives CDR1 SQVTM, CDR2 ANQGSEA. CDR3 length: 15 residues. CDR3 protein: CSVRMGTAYNQPQHF. CDR3 bases: TGCAGCGTCCGGATGGGGACAGCTTACAATCAGCCCCAGCATTTT.

J is TRBJ1-1 and V is TRBV3-1, with D perhaps TRBD1 (6 bases). The CDR3 extends over 13 amino acids. V was cut by 5 bases and J by 1 base, with 8 bases left in between. CDR1 is LGHDT, CDR2 YNNKEL, per germline (reference sequence). The CDR3 nucleotides are TGTGCCAGCAGCGGGACACAGAACACTGAAGCTTTCTTT. The encoded protein is CASSGTQNTEAFF.

This chain joins TRBV4-3 and TRBJ2-7; D remains unclear. The V end was cut by 1 base, the J end by 2 bases, with 9 bases between. This CDR3 has 14 residues. Germline CDR1 LGHNA, CDR2 YSLEER. The CDR3 spells CASSQVHGAYEQYF. DNA for the CDR3: TGCGCCAGCAGCCAAGTTCACGGAGCCTACGAGCAGTACTTC.

This clonotype turned up a few times. Here the CDR3 DNA reads TGTGCCAGCAGGGCACTACAGAGCTCTGGAAACACCATATATTTT. It is translated as CASRALQSSGNTIYF. The J gene is TRBJ1-3, the V gene TRBV6-1; D is ambiguous. Germline V gene sequence: CDR1 MNHNS, CDR2 SASEGT. This CDR3 region has 15 residues. V was cut by 6 bases and J by 0 bases, with 12 bases left in between.

The table lists this clonotype with a few counts. This rearrangement joins TRBV7-2 to TRBJ1-6, with D hard to call. This CDR3 is 12 amino acids long. With 1 base removed from V and 12 bases from J, the gap between germline ends came to 7 bases. Germline CDR1 is SGHTA and CDR2 is FQGNSA. The CDR3 DNA is TGTGCCAGCAGCTTAGTTGGTAAACCCCTCCACTTT. Its translation: CASSLVGKPLHF.

This clonotype has a count of ten or more. CDR3 amino acids: CSVQSGTPNEQFF. For the CDR3, the DNA is TGCAGCGTTCAATCCGGGACTCCGAACGAGCAGTTCTTC. The V call is TRBV29-1, the J call TRBJ2-1, with D possibly being TRBD2 (6 bases). V was cut by 5 bases and J by 10 bases, with 18 bases left in between. This CDR3 has 13 amino acids. CDR1 SQVTM and CDR2 ANQGSEA come from the germline V gene.